This TCR beta chain was sequenced in a study of regulatory T cells in long-lasting Graves disease. Findings of the study overall: There were preferences for TRBV28, TRBJ1-2 and TRBJ2-5 in persistent disease.

Ten or more counts support this clonotype. Its specificity is not known. Sequencing libraries for TCR beta were prepared with iRepertoire HTBI primers and Arm-PCR of CDR3 regions. TCRdb called the multiplex PCR reads again in MiXCR, with one record for every CDR3 protein. The repertoire holds more than 650,000 distinct CDR3 sequences, 25% to 30% seen once, with roughly 41% in the top ten. Time point defined: persistent/refractory GD, antithyroid drugs over 5 years with positive TRAb. TCR sequences were obtained from RNA taken from PBMCs. Germline CDR1 and CDR2: MNHNS and SASEGT. The CDR3 is made up of 13 amino acids. With 7 bases removed from V and 0 bases from J, the gap between germline ends came to 9 bases.

This clonotype was sampled from a female donor with Graves disease. The chain has TRBV6-1 and TRBJ1-1; D unresolved. This material consisted of peripheral blood mononuclear cells (PBMCs), taken when the disease was refractory, from a patient treated with antithyroid drugs. The CDR3 loop is CASTGNMNTEAFF. DNA for the CDR3: TGTGCCAGCACGGGAAACATGAACACTGAAGCTTTCTTT.